This T cell receptor beta chain was retrieved from a study of T-cell reconstitution after alpha-beta-depleted transplantation in children (dated by TCRdb to about 2016). With respect to the entire study: Using TCR repertoire profiling, the study quantitatively followed how T-cell immune reconstitution unfolded in children after TCRalphabeta/CD19-depleted allogeneic hematopoietic cell transplantation.

This clonotype showed up many times. Its target antigen remains unknown. No quality values exist for individual bases; no much larger clone is one base distant. V gives up 6 bases and J gives up 2 bases, and the segment between their germline ends measures 10 bases. Including cysteine and phenylalanine, the CDR3 has 13 amino acids. Only CDR3 DNA remains: 39 bases, in frame from the first base. The library was built by means of PCR. TCRdb shows the sequencer as Illumina HiSeq 2500. TCR library preparation used molecular barcoding, with unique molecular identifiers applied to normalize quantification of the TCRbeta repertoire. TCRdb passed the public sequencing reads through fastp at Q25 and MiXCR, retaining productive beta sequences. Every CDR3 protein is listed once, alongside the most common genes and DNA of its rows. Here the sample has about 240,000 distinct CDR3 sequences; 9.5% to 15% occur a single time. The ten largest clones take up around 2.8% of the sample.

The receptor chain draws on TRBV12-3 or TRBV12-4 and TRBJ1-1, and the D gene may be TRBD1, 5 bases matching. The sequences come from PBMCs from the stem cell graft donor, collected from the stem cell graft. This sequence originates from a human donor who donated a stem cell graft to a child with acute lymphoblastic leukemia. Here is the DNA: TGTGCCAGCAGCCGGGGGTTAAACACTGAAGCTTTCTTT. Its translation is CASSRGLNTEAFF.